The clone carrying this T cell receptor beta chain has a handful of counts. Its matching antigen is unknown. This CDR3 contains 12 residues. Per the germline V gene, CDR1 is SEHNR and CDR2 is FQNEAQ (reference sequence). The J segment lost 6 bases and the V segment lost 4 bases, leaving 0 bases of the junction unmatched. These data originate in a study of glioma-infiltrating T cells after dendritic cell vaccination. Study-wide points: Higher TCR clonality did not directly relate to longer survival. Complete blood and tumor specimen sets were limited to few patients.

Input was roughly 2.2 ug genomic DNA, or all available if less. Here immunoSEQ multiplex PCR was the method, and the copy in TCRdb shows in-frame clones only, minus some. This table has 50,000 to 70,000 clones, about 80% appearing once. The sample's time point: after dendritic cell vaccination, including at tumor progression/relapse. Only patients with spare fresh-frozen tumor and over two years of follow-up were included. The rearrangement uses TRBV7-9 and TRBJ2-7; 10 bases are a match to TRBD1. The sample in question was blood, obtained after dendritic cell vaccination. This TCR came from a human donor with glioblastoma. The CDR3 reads CASSWDRGEQYF. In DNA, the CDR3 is TGTGCCAGCAGCTGGGACAGGGGCGAGCAGTACTTC.